Listed below are T cell receptor beta chains from one sample, sequenced in a study of post-analysis software for immune sequencing data. TCRdb analysed the PCR reads with MiXCR anew, one entry per CDR3 protein. The sample gives hundreds of thousands of distinct CDR3 sequences, 59% of which show up once; approximately 11% is in the top ten. Sequencing was done on a sample of blood. These receptor sequences come from a girl aged 2-10 years with multiple sclerosis. CDR3s include the opening cysteine and the closing phenylalanine or tryptophan. A D gene is named only where the DNA matches it firmly. Size is omitted from some rows. Given values are once, few, many or a class for expanded clones.

j_gene | abundance | d_gene | v_gene | CDR3aa | CDR3nt
TRBJ2-5 | . | TRBD2 | TRBV7-3 | CASSSGTPGEQYF | TGTGCCAGCAGCAGCGGGACCCCCGGTGAGCAGTACTTC
TRBJ2-1 | . | TRBD2 | TRBV6-4 | CASSGGLAGANEQFF | TGTGCCAGCAGTGGCGGACTAGCGGGAGCCAATGAGCAGTTCTTC
TRBJ2-7 | . | TRBD1 | TRBV5-1 | CASSAGQDYEQYF | TGCGCCAGCAGCGCGGGACAGGACTACGAGCAGTACTTC
TRBJ2-7 | . | . | TRBV20-1 | CSAARTFHPYEQYF | TGCAGTGCTGCGCGGACTTTCCACCCCTACGAGCAGTACTTC
TRBJ1-5 | . | . | TRBV21-1 | CASSTLDSEDYSNQPQHF | TGTGCCAGCAGCACCCTGGACAGTGAGGATTATAGCAATCAGCCCCAGCATTTT
TRBJ2-1 | few | . | TRBV5-1 | CASSLVPGGEQFF | TGCGCCAGCAGCTTGGTCCCGGGCGGTGAGCAGTTCTTC
TRBJ2-7 | . | . | TRBV7-9 | CASSKGGFYEQYF | TGTGCCAGCAGCAAGGGGGGATTCTACGAGCAGTACTTC
TRBJ2-6 | . | TRBD1 | TRBV5-1 | CASSPGTAGANVLTF | TGTGCCAGCTCCCCAGGGACAGCTGGGGCCAACGTCCTGACTTTC
TRBJ1-1 | few | . | TRBV12-3/TRBV12-4 | CASSPLRREAFF | TGTGCCAGCAGTCCCCTCAGGCGGGAAGCTTTCTTT
TRBJ2-1 | . | . | TRBV12-3/TRBV12-4 | CASSSPKGNEQFF | TGTGCCAGCAGTTCACCTAAGGGCAATGAGCAGTTCTTC
TRBJ2-7 | . | . | TRBV20-1 | CSARQGRYEQYF | TGCAGTGCTAGACAGGGACGCTACGAGCAGTACTTC
TRBJ2-3 | once | . | TRBV9 | CASSHRNHHTDTQYF | TGTGCCAGCAGCCACCGGAACCACCACACAGATACGCAGTATTTT
TRBJ1-5 | once | . | TRBV6-2/TRBV6-3 | CASSYSDTGGGVYSNQPQHF | TGTGCCAGCAGTTACTCGGATACAGGAGGTGGGGTCTATAGCAATCAGCCCCAGCATTTT
TRBJ2-3 | . | . | TRBV20-1 | CSAPPATDTQYF | TGCAGTGCCCCCCCGGCGACAGATACGCAGTATTTT
TRBJ2-1 | . | TRBD2 | TRBV5-1 | CASSLTSGSSYNEQFF | TGTGCCAGCAGCTTGACTAGCGGGTCTTCCTACAATGAGCAGTTCTTC
TRBJ2-3 | few | . | TRBV7-3 | CASSLGQVADTQYF | TGTGCCAGCAGCTTAGGGCAGGTAGCAGATACGCAGTATTTT
TRBJ2-3 | once | TRBD1 | TRBV6-5 | CASKSGTGPGTDTQYF | TGTGCCAGCAAGTCTGGGACAGGGCCCGGCACAGATACGCAGTATTTT
TRBJ2-3 | . | . | TRBV4-1 | CASSQEGSRTDTQYF | TGCGCCAGCAGCCAAGAAGGGAGTCGGACAGATACGCAGTATTTT
TRBJ1-1 | . | . | TRBV11-2 | CASSLGRGGSQNTEAFF | TGTGCCAGCAGCTTAGGTAGAGGGGGATCACAGAACACTGAAGCTTTCTTT
TRBJ2-5 | . | TRBD2 | TRBV6-6 | CASSYRLLAGGLQTQYF | TGTGCCAGCAGTTACCGCCTCCTGGCGGGGGGGCTTCAGACCCAGTACTTC
TRBJ2-2 | . | . | TRBV6-4 | CASRDYRDTGELFF | TGTGCCAGCAGAGATTATAGAGACACCGGGGAGCTGTTTTTT
TRBJ2-7 | . | TRBD2 | TRBV5-1 | CASSFSGTEYEQYF | TGCGCCAGCAGCTTTAGCGGGACGGAGTACGAGCAGTACTTC
TRBJ2-4 | few | . | TRBV27 | CASMELAKNIQYF | TGTGCCAGCATGGAGCTAGCCAAAAACATTCAGTACTTC
TRBJ2-3 | . | TRBD2 | TRBV6-2/TRBV6-3 | CASSWTSFADTQYF | TGTGCCAGCAGTTGGACTAGCTTCGCAGATACGCAGTATTTT
TRBJ2-7 | . | TRBD2 | TRBV7-9 | CASSGRLAAYEQYF | TGTGCCAGCAGCGGACGACTAGCGGCCTACGAGCAGTACTTC
TRBJ2-7 | . | TRBD2 | TRBV7-2 | CASSLSLAGNYEQYF | TGTGCCAGCAGCTTAAGTCTAGCGGGGAACTACGAGCAGTACTTC
TRBJ1-2 | few | . | TRBV29-1 | CSVAYGGNYGYTF | TGCAGCGTTGCCTACGGGGGTAACTATGGCTACACCTTC
TRBJ2-1 | . | . | TRBV7-8 | CASGQSSYNEQFF | TGTGCCAGCGGACAGAGCTCCTACAATGAGCAGTTCTTC
TRBJ2-3 | . | . | TRBV5-1 | CASSRRGSDTQYF | TGCGCCAGCAGCCGACGGGGGTCAGATACGCAGTATTTT
TRBJ2-1 | . | . | TRBV10-3 | CAISESPLRSGPRSGEQFF | TGTGCCATCAGTGAAAGCCCTTTAAGGAGCGGTCCCCGAAGCGGTGAGCAGTTCTTC
TRBJ2-5 | . | TRBD2 | TRBV3-1 | CASSLGREGLETQYF | TGTGCCAGCAGCCTGGGGCGGGAGGGCCTTGAGACCCAGTACTTC
TRBJ2-3 | . | . | TRBV7-2 | CASSSMGVEDTQYF | TGTGCCAGCAGCTCGATGGGGGTTGAAGATACGCAGTATTTT